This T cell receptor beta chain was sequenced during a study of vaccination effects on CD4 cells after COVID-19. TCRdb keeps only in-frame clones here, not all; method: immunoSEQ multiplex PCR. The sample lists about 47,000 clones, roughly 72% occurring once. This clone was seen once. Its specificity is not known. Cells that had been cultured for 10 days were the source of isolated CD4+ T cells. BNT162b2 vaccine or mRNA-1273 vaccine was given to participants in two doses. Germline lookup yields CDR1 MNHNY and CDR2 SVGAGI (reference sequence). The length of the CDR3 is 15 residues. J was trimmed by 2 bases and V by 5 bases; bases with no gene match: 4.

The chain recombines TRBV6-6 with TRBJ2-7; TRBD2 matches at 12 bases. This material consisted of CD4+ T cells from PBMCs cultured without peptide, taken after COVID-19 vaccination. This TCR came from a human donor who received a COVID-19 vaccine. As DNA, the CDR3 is TGTGCCAGCAGTATCGGACTAGCGGGAACCTACGAGCAGTACTTC. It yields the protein CASSIGLAGTYEQYF.